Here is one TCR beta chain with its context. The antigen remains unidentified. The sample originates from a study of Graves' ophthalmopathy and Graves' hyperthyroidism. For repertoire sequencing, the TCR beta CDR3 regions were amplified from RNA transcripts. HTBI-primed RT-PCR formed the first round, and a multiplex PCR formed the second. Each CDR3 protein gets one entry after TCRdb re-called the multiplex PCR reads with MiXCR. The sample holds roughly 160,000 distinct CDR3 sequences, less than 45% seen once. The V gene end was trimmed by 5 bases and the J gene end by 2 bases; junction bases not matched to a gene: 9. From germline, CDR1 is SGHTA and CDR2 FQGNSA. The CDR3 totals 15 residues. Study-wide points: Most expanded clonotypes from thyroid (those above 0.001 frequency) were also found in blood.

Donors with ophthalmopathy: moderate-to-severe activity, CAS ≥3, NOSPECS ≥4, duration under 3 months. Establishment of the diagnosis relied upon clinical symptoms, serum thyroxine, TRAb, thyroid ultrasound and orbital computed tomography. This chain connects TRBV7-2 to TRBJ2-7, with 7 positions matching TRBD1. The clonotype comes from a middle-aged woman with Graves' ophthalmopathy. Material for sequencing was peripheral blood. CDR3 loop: CASSRTFGTAYEQYF. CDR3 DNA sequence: TGTGCCAGCAGCCGCACATTCGGGACAGCCTACGAGCAGTACTTC.